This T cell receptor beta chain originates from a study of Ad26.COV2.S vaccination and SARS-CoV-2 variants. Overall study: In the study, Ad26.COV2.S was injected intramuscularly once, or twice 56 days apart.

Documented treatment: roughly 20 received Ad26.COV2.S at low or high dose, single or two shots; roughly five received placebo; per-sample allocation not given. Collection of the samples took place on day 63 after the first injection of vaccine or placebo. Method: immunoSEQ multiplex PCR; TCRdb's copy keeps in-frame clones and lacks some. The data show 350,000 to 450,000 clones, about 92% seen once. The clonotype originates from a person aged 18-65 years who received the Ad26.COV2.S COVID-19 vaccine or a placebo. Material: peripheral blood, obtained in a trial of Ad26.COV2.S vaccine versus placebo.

CDR3 sequence reads: CASSYPGGAYEQYF. The CDR3 DNA sequence: TGTGCCAGCAGTTACCCGGGGGGAGCCTACGAGCAGTACTTC. This sequence joins TRBV6-6 and TRBJ2-7, with 7 bases identical to TRBD2. V was clipped by 2 bases and J by 2 bases; unmatched bases: 3. Germline loops: CDR1 MNHNY, CDR2 SVGAGI (reference sequence). The CDR3 extends over 14 amino acids.